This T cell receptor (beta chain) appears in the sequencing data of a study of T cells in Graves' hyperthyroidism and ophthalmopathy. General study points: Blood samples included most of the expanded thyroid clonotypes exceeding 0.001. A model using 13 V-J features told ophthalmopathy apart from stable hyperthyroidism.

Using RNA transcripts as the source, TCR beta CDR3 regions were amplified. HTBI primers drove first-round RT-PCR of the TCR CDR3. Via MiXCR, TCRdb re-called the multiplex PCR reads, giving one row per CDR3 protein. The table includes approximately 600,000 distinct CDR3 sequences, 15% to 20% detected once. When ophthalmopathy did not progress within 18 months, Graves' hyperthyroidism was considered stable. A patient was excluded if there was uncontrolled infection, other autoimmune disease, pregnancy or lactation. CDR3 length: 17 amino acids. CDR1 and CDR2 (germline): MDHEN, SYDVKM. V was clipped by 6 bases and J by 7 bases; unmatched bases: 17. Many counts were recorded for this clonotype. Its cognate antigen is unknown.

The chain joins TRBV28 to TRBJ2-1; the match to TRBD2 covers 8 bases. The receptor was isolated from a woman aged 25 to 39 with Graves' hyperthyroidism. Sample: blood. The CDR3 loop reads CASSGLLGTSQNNEQFF. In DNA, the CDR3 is TGTGCCAGCAGCGGACTACTCGGGACTAGTCAGAATAATGAGCAGTTCTTC. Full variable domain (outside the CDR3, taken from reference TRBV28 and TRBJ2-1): DVKVTQSSRYLVKRTGEKVFLECVQDMDHENMFWYRQDPGLGLRLIYFSYDVKMKEKGDIPEGYSVSREKKERFSLILESASTNQTSMYLCASSGLLGTSQNNEQFFGPGTRLTVL.